The sequence of this TCR beta chain was determined in a study of identical twins. Germline values: CDR1 LNHNV, CDR2 YYDKDF (reference sequence). The CDR3 spans 15 residues. V was clipped by 5 bases and J by 4 bases; unmatched bases: 7. Concerning this clonotype itself: What it binds is not known.

TCRdb itself ran the 5' RACE reads through MiXCR, one entry per CDR3 protein. There are 500,000 to 650,000 distinct CDR3 sequences in the sample; roughly 6.6% occur only once, and about 1.6% lies in the top ten. Study-wide findings and caveats: Where beta out-of-frame sequences were concerned, excess twin sharing was weaker. Shared out-of-frame alpha sequences (those common to twins) showed excess low generation probability.

The same sample was also studied in work on yellow fever vaccine responses in identical twins.

The sequence derives from a young woman in good health. The chain joins TRBV15 to TRBJ2-3; the match to TRBD1 covers 9 bases. Sample: PBMCs. This chain's CDR3 is CATSSYRGQADTQYF. The CDR3 nucleotides are TGTGCCACCAGCTCGTACAGGGGGCAAGCAGATACGCAGTATTTT.